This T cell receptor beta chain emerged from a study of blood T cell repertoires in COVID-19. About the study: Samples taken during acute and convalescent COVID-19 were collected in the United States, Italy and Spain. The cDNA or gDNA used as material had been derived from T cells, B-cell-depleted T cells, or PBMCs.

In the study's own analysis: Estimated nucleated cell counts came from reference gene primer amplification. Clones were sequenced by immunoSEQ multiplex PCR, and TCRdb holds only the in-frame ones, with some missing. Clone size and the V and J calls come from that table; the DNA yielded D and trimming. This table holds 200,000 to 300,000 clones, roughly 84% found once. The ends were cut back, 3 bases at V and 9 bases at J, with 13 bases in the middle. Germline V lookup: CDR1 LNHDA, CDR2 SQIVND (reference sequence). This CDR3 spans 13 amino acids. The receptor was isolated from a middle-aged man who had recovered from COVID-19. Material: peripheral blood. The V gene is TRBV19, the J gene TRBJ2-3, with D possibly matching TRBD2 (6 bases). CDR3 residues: CASSIVTRGTQYF. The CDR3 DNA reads TGTGCCAGTAGTATTGTGACTCGGGGGACGCAGTATTTT.